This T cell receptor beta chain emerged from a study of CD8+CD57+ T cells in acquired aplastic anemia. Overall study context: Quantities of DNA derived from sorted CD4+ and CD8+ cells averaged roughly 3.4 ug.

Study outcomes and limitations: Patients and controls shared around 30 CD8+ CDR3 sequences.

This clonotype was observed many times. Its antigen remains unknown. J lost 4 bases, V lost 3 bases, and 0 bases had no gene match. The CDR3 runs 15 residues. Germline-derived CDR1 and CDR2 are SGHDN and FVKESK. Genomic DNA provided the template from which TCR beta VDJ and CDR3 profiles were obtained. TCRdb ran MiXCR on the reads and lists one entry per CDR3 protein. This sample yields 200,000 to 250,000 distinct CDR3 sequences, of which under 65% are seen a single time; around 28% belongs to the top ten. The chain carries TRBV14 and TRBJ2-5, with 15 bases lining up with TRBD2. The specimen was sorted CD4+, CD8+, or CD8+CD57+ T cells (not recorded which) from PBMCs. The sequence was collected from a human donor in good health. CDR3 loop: CASSQGLAGGETQYF. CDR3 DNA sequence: TGTGCCAGCAGCCAGGGACTAGCGGGGGGAGAGACCCAGTACTTC.